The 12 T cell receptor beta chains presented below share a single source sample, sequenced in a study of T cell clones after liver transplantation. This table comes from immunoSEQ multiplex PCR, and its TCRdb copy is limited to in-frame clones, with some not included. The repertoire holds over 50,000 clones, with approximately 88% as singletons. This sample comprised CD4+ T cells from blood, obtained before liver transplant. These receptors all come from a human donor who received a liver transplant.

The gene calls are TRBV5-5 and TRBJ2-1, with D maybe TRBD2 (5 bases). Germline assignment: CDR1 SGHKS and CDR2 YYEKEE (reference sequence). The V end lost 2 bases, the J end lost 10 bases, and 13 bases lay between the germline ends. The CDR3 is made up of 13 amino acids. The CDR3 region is CASSFSHRGEQFF. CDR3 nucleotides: TGTGCCAGCAGCTTTTCCCATCGAGGGGAGCAGTTCTTC.

This chain's CDR3 is CASSYYRFPLHEQYF. DNA of the CDR3: TGTGCCAGCAGTTACTACAGGTTTCCCCTCCACGAGCAGTACTTC. The rearrangement joins TRBV6-6 to TRBJ2-7; the D gene is possibly TRBD1 (5 bases). There are 15 residues in the CDR3. Germline CDR1 reads MNHNY; CDR2 reads SVGAGI (reference sequence). V shed 1 base and J shed 5 bases, with 15 bases lying between them.

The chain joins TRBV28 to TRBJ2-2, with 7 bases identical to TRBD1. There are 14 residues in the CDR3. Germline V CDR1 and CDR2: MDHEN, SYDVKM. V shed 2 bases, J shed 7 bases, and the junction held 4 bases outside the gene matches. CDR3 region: CASSLTGAGGELFF. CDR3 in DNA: TGTGCCAGCAGTTTAACAGGGGCGGGCGGGGAGCTGTTTTTT.

The CDR3, as DNA: TGCGCCAGCAGCCAAGATCTTACGGATACCTTCTATGGCTACACCTTC. Amino acid sequence: CASSQDLTDTFYGYTF. The genes are TRBV4-3 and TRBJ1-2; D gene unclear. Germline V lookup: CDR1 LGHNA, CDR2 YSLEER. V lost 0 bases to trimming and J lost 4 bases, with 15 bases between them. The CDR3 contains 16 residues.

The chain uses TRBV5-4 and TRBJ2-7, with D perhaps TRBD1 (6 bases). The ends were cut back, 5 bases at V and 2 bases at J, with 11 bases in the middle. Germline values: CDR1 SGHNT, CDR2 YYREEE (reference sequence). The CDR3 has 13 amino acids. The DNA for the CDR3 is TGTGCCAGCAGGGCAGGACAGACCTACGAGCAGTACTTC. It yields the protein CASRAGQTYEQYF.

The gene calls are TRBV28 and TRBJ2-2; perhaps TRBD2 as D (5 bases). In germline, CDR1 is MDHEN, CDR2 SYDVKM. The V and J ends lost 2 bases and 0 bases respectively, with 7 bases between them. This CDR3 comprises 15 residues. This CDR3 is CASSLPGANTGELFF. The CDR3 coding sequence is TGTGCCAGCAGTTTACCCGGGGCGAACACCGGGGAGCTGTTTTTT.

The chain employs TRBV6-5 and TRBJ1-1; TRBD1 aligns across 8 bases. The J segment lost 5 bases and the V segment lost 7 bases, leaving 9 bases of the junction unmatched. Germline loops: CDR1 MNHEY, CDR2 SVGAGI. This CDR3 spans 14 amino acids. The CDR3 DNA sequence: TGTGCCAGCATGGGCGGACAGGGAAGAACTGAAGCTTTCTTT. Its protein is CASMGGQGRTEAFF.

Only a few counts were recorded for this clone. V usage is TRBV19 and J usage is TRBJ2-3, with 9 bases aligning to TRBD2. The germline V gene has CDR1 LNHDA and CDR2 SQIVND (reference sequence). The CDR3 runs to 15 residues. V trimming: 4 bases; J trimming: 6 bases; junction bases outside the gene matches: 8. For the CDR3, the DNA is TGTGCCAGTAGTAAGTGGCGGGGGGGACAGGATACGCAGTATTTT. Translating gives CASSKWRGGQDTQYF.

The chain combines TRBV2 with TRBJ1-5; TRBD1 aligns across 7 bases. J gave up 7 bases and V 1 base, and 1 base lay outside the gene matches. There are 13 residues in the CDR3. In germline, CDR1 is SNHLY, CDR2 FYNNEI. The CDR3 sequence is CASSEGGQQPQHF. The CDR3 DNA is TGTGCCAGCAGTGAAGGGGGACAGCAGCCCCAGCATTTT.

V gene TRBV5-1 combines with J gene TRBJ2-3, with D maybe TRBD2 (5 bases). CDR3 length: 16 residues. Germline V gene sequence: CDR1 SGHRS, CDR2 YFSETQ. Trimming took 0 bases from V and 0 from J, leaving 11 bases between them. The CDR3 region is CASSLDGRASTDTQYF. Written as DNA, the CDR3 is TGCGCCAGCAGCTTGGACGGGCGGGCTAGCACAGATACGCAGTATTTT.

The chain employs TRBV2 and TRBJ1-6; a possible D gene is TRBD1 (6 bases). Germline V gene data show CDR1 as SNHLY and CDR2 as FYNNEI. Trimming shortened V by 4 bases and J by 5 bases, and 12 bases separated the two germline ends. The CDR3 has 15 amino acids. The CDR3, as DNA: TGTGCCAGCAGTGCCAGGACAGCGAATAATTCACCCCTCCACTTT. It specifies CASSARTANNSPLHF. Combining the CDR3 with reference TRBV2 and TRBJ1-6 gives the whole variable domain EPEVTQTPSHQVTQMGQEVILRCVPISNHLYFYWYRQILGQKVEFLVSFYNNEISEKSEIFDDQFSVERPDGSNFTLKIRSTKLEDSAMYFCASSARTANNSPLHFGNGTRLTVT.

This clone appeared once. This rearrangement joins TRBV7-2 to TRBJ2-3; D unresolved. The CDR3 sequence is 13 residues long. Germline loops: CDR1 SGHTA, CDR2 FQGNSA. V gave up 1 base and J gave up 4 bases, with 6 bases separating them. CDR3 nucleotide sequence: TGTGCCAGCAGCTTAGAACTTCCAGATACGCAGTATTTT. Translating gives CASSLELPDTQYF.